The source of this TCR beta chain is a study of shared clonotypes between healthy human individuals. Study background: Per donor, three plates held CD4 naive cells, three held CD4 memory, two held CD8 naive and one held CD8 memory.

Study-level findings and limits: Memory subsets generally showed lower estimated richness than naive subsets.

The sorted-subset replicate PCRs were given 200 ng DNA, which is 25,000 to 35,000 T cell genomes. Authors' data handling: Filtering differed, since immunoSEQ gave only junction sequences and no quality scores. Libraries were prepared by immunoSEQ multiplex PCR; TCRdb keeps only in-frame clonotypes and omits some of them. The D gene and trimming were derived from the DNA, and the V and J assignments and clone size from that table. The sample has 2,500,000 or so clones; approximately 92% are singletons. The ends were cut back, 4 bases at V and 11 bases at J, with 16 bases in the middle. In germline, CDR1 is SGDLS, CDR2 YYNGEE. The CDR3 has 14 residues. Regarding this clone: What it recognizes is unknown.

The sample was naive CD4+ T cells sorted from blood. Indicated subset: CD45RA+ positively selected. J is TRBJ1-6 and V is TRBV9, with TRBD1 as a possible D gene (5 bases). The TCR comes from a man aged 18 to 35 in good health. Written as DNA, the CDR3 is TGTGCCAGCAGCTTTGGCCCTGAGGGGCCACCCCTCCACTTT. Encoded protein: CASSFGPEGPPLHF.